Described below is a single TCR beta chain sequence and its context. Its antigen is still unknown. Regarding time point: week 47, end of study. All doses held 300 ug of mutant IDH1 20-mer peptide, with topical imiquimod. The germline V gene encodes CDR1 SGHTA and CDR2 FQGNSA. The V segment lost 5 bases and the J segment 0 bases; nucleotides outside the gene matches: 7. The CDR3 spans 16 residues. The entry originates in a study of a mutant IDH1 vaccine in newly diagnosed glioma. Study-level information: The week-35 safety follow-up was V12, and the week-47 study end was V13.

TCRdb's copy holds only in-frame clones and misses some; the assay was immunoSEQ multiplex PCR. This table has roughly 43,000 clones, approximately 82% appearing once. The clonotype was recovered from a man aged 18 to 30 with glioma. Some clones in this sample may be carry-over from other donors' samples. V and J are TRBV7-2 and TRBJ1-3; 7 nucleotides match TRBD1. The sample was PBMCs, taken from a glioma patient whose treatment included an IDH1 peptide vaccine. The CDR3 region has the DNA TGTGCCAGCAGCAGAAGGGACAGTTTCTCTGGAAACACCATATATTTT. Translation gives CASSRRDSFSGNTIYF. Full variable domain (missing parts from reference TRBV7-2 and TRBJ1-3): GAGVSQSPSNKVTEKGKDVELRCDPISGHTALYWYRQSLGQGLEFLIYFQGNSAPDKSGLPSDRFSAERTGGSVSTLTIQRTQQEDSAVYLCASSRRDSFSGNTIYFGEGSWLTVV.